Listed here is a single TCR beta chain. The antigen it recognizes is unknown. The sample holds no much larger clone one base away, and base qualities are not on file. Each collaborating institution followed its own protocols to collect whole blood in K2EDTA tubes. Collaborator samples were shipped for TCRbeta analysis as frozen whole blood, isolated PBMCs, or DNA extracted from either sample type. TCRbeta CDR3 regions were amplified from genomic DNA using the immunoSEQ Assay, a bias-controlled multiplex PCR. Under the source paper's analysis protocol: The number of nucleated cells in each sample was estimated from the amplification of reference gene primers within the assay. Sequence reads were collapsed and filtered to measure the absolute abundance of every unique TCRbeta CDR3 rearrangement. For each sample, productive Simpson clonality was calculated as the square root of Simpson's diversity index over productive rearrangements. In its TCRdb copy, this immuneACCESS table keeps in-frame sequences only and misses some clones. Where compared with another copy, unresolved V genes explain less than half of these, and the others have no known cause. V, J and clone size are those of that table, while D and trimming were read from the DNA. In this sample the table shows hundreds of thousands of clones, 82% of which occur a single time. More than 4.5% of the sample belongs to the ten largest clones.

The sample belongs to a study of blood T cell repertoires in COVID-19 (TCRdb year 2020). A note on the overall study: Samples covering the acute and convalescent phases of COVID-19 were provided by collaborators in the United States, Italy and Spain. The prospective study material was composed of cDNA or gDNA derived from T cells, B-cell-depleted T cells, or PBMCs. Deeply sampled blood TCRbeta repertoires from subjects exposed to, actively infected with, or recovered from COVID-19 were included in the dataset. The repertoires were released in a freely available public database intended as a resource for research on the immune response to SARS-CoV-2. Samples came from the ongoing ImmuneRACE study (first 160 participants) plus 1,254 subjects from 6 global collaborators. A de-identified subject ID, COVID-19 status, age in years and sex were almost always included in the sample metadata. HLA class I and class II types, where available, came from metadata supplied by the sample provider rather than from assay-based typing.

Overall study outcomes, separate from this receptor: Clinical and demographic metadata were provided uncurated, with the amount varying by source and participant.

The specimen was peripheral blood. The receptor was isolated from an elderly woman with active or convalescent COVID-19.

The sequence in DNA is TGTGCCTTCGGTAGAGTCATGAACACTGAAGCTTTCTTT. Translated, this is CAFGRVMNTEAFF. The rearranged chain carries TRBV30 and TRBJ1-1, with no D gene named confidently. The V end loses 7 bases and the J end loses 0 bases, and a stretch of 12 bases separates them. There are 13 amino acids in the CDR3, from cysteine to phenylalanine inclusive. Just CDR3 DNA is preserved here, 39 bases in frame from base 1. CDR1 and CDR2 are drawn from the germline V gene (reference sequence): GTSNPN, SVGIG.